This TCR beta chain is from a study of blood T cell repertoires in COVID-19. J lost 0 bases, V lost 1 base, and 4 bases had no gene match. This CDR3 is built from 18 residues. From germline, CDR1 is LGHNA and CDR2 YNFKEQ. The protocol was immunoSEQ multiplex PCR, while the TCRdb copy is restricted to in-frame clones and leaves out a portion. Here the sample spans roughly 17,000 clones, about 87% being singletons. The rearrangement uses TRBV4-2 and TRBJ2-6, with 9 bases fitting TRBD1. Sequencing was performed on peripheral blood. The receptor was isolated from a human donor in a cohort sampled during active COVID-19. CDR3 DNA: TGTGCCAGCAGCCAAGGCCGGGGACAGGGCTCTGGGGCCAACGTCCTGACTTTC. Translated, it gives CASSQGRGQGSGANVLTF.